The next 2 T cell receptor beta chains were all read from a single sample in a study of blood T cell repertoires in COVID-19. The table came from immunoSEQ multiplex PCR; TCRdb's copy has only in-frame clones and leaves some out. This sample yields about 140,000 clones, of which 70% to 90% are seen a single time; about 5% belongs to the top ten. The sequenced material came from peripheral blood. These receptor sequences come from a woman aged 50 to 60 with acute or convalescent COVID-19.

The CDR3: CASSLGGTGGAYGYTF. The CDR3, as DNA: TGTGCCAGCAGCTTAGGAGGGACAGGGGGGGCCTATGGCTACACCTTC. This chain connects TRBV11-2 to TRBJ1-2; 11 nucleotides line up with TRBD1. The CDR3 runs 16 residues. The germline V gene has CDR1 SGHAT and CDR2 FQNNGV. V gave up 1 base and J gave up 4 bases; unmatched junction bases: 5. Full variable domain (remainder filled in from reference TRBV11-2 and TRBJ1-2): EAGVAQSPRYKIIEKRQSVAFWCNPISGHATLYWYQQILGQGPKLLIQFQNNGVVDDSQLPKDRFSAERLKGVDSTLKIQPAKLEDSAVYLCASSLGGTGGAYGYTFGSGTRLTVV.

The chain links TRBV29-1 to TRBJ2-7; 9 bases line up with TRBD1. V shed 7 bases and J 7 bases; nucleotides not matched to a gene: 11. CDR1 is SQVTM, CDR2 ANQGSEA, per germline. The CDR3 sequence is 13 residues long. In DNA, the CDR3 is TGCAGCGGAGGGACAGGGACGGGGGGAGAGCAGTACTTC. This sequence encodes CSGGTGTGGEQYF.